These 5 T cell receptor beta chains were sequenced from one sample in a study of naive and memory T cell subsets. Both TRBC1 and TRBC2 were covered by a beta constant-region primer of two equimolar oligonucleotides. Ligated cDNA was amplified by four rounds of PCR with nested alpha and beta constant-region primers and SP2. TCRdb itself ran the UMI-ligation and nested PCR reads through MiXCR, one entry per CDR3 protein. The repertoire holds 95,000 to 150,000 distinct CDR3 sequences, with roughly 36% as singletons. Sequencing was carried out using central memory CD4+ T cells from blood. The receptor source for this set is a human donor in good health.

This clonotype has just a few counts. V gene TRBV15 combines with J gene TRBJ1-5, with TRBD1 matching 8 bases. Germline V lookup: CDR1 LNHNV, CDR2 YYDKDF (reference sequence). V shed 0 bases and J 6 bases; nucleotides not matched to a gene: 10. The CDR3 covers 17 residues. In DNA form, the CDR3 reads TGTGCCACCAGCAGAGAAGCGGTTGGACAGGGCTTTCAGCCCCAGCATTTT. This sequence encodes CATSREAVGQGFQPQHF.

The genes are TRBV7-3 and TRBJ2-1, with 14 bases lining up with TRBD2. V trimming: 0 bases; J trimming: 9 bases; junction bases outside the gene matches: 7. The germline V gene encodes CDR1 SGHTA and CDR2 FQGTGA. CDR3 length: 17 amino acids. CDR3 coding DNA: TGTGCCAGCAGCTTAACGAAGGGACTAGCGGGAGAGGGTGAGCAGTTCTTC. This codes for CASSLTKGLAGEGEQFF.

This chain joins TRBV29-1 and TRBJ2-7; 7 bases align to TRBD1. The germline V gene has CDR1 SQVTM and CDR2 ANQGSEA. The junction had 6 bases not matched to a gene; V was cut back by 4 bases and J by 0 bases. This CDR3 has 14 amino acids. CDR3 nucleotides: TGCAGCGTTGTAGGGACAGCTCTCTCCTACGAGCAGTACTTC. Its protein is CSVVGTALSYEQYF.

This chain uses TRBV19 with TRBJ1-1; no firm D call. Trimming left V 7 bases short and J 8 bases short, with 17 bases between. The CDR3 is made up of 13 amino acids. Per the germline V gene, CDR1 is LNHDA and CDR2 is SQIVND (reference sequence). The CDR3 here is CASKFLGSLEAFF. The CDR3 DNA reads TGTGCCAGTAAGTTCTTGGGTTCCCTGGAAGCTTTCTTT.

A few counts support this clonotype. The J gene is TRBJ1-1, the V gene TRBV6-5; possibly TRBD1 for D (6 bases). CDR1 and CDR2 from the germline V gene are MNHEY and SVGAGI. The V gene lost 5 bases and the J gene lost 5 bases, with 21 bases spanning the gap. There are 16 residues in the CDR3. CDR3 sequence (DNA): TGTGCCAGCAGTACAAGGTCACAGGGAAAAGGGACTGAAGCTTTCTTT. It is translated as CASSTRSQGKGTEAFF.